This record concerns one T cell receptor (beta chain) sequence. Antigen unknown. Assay used: immunoSEQ multiplex PCR; TCRdb lists only in-frame clones, some missing. The repertoire holds approximately 27,000 clones, with 85% to 90% as singletons. These data come from a study of multiple sclerosis patients with progressive multifocal leukoencephalopathy. Study-wide results and caveats: PML-onset expanded TRB clones were detectable before and during natalizumab therapy.

The CDR3 loop spans 16 amino acids. CDR1 and CDR2 (germline): SGHRS, YFSETQ. V gave up 5 bases and J gave up 8 bases, with 23 bases separating them. As for time point: time of PML onset. PML was diagnosed clinically and by MRI, then confirmed by JC virus DNA in cerebrospinal fluid. Between roughly 16 and 60 months of natalizumab therapy passed before PML developed in these natalizumab-treated patients. T3 blood samples were collected at the time of PML onset. The chain uses TRBV5-1 and TRBJ2-1; possible D gene TRBD2, 5 bases. The sequencing here drew on PBMCs, taken from a patient treated with natalizumab. The clonotype comes from a woman in her twenties or thirties with progressive multifocal leukoencephalopathy. CDR3 nucleotides: TGCGCCAGCAGTCACCTCGACTATTACAATGCGTATGAGCAGTTCTTC. This translates into CASSHLDYYNAYEQFF.